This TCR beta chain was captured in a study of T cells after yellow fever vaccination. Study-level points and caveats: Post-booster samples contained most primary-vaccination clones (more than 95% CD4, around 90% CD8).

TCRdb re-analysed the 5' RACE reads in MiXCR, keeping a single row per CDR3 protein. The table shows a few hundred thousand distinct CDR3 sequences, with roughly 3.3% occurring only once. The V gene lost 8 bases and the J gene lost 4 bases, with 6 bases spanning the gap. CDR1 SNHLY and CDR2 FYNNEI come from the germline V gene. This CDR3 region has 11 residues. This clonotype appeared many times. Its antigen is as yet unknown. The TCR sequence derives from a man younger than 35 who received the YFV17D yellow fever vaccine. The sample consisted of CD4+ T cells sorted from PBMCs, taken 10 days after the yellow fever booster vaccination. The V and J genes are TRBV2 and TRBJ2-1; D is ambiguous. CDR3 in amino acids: CASEFYNEQFF. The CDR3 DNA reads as TGTGCCAGCGAGTTTTACAATGAGCAGTTCTTC.